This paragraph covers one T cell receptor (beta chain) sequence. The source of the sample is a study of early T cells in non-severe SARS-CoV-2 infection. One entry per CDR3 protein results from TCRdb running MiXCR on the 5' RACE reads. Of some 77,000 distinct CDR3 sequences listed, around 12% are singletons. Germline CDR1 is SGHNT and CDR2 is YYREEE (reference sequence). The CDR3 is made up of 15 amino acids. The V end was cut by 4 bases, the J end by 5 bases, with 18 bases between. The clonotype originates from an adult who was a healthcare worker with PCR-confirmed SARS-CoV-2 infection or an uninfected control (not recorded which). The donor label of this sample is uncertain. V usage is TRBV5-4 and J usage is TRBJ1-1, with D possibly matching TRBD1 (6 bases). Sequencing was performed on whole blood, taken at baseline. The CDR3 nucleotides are TGTGCCAGCAGCCTTTTGGGGGGCGCAGGGACTGAAGCTTTCTTT. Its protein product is CASSLLGGAGTEAFF.